The present T cell receptor (beta chain) was sequenced within a study of blood T cell repertoires in COVID-19. The wider study: Material from acute and convalescent COVID-19 was sourced from the United States, Italy and Spain. From T cells, B-cell-depleted T cells, or PBMCs came the material, which was cDNA or gDNA.

This clone was counted between two and nine times. Per the germline V gene, CDR1 is SGDLS and CDR2 is YYNGEE. The CDR3 covers 16 residues. With 3 bases clipped from V and 0 bases from J, the junction kept 5 bases outside the gene matches. In the authors' methods: The assay estimated nucleated cells by amplifying reference gene primers. Measured with immunoSEQ multiplex PCR; TCRdb has only the in-frame clones, and not every one. V and J calls and clone size come straight from that table; D and trimming were deduced from the DNA. The sample yields roughly 100,000 clones, 90% seen once. This receptor was taken from a man in his fifties or sixties with acute or convalescent COVID-19. V is TRBV9 and J is TRBJ2-3; 9 bases align to TRBD2. Sequences were obtained from peripheral blood. CDR3 sequence (DNA): TGTGCCAGCAGCGGTCTAGCGGGACGCAGCACAGATACGCAGTATTTT. It yields the protein CASSGLAGRSTDTQYF.